Each of the 17 T cell receptor beta chains below was sequenced from the same sample in a study of tumor and adjacent non-tumor tissue in lung cancer. This sample's RNA came from whole unsorted tissue. A modified ARM-PCR protocol with three rounds of nested PCR amplified TCRbeta. TCRdb fed the multiplex PCR reads into MiXCR, producing one record per CDR3 protein. The data show approximately 90,000 distinct CDR3 sequences, just over 65% seen once. The sequenced material came from lung tumor tissue. The receptors here all came from a man aged 55 to 70 with non-small cell lung cancer.

The chain joins TRBV11-3 to TRBJ2-7; D perhaps matches TRBD1 (6 bases). Germline CDR1 and CDR2: SGHNT and YENEEA. V lost 8 bases, J lost 1 base, and 18 bases lay in between. The CDR3 sequence is 15 residues long. CDR3 bases: TGTGCCAGCTGCAAACTTGTACAGGGATCCTACGAGCAGTACTTC. Translated: CASCKLVQGSYEQYF.

About this clonotype itself: The CDR3 does not end in the conserved phenylalanine or tryptophan, so this is likely a read error. No DNA is shown, since the ends of the CDR3 on it are uncertain; the CDR3 is the one TCRdb lists. The chain employs TRBV4-3 and TRBJ1-5. CDR1 and CDR2 (germline): LGHNA, YSLEER. The CDR3 sequence runs 13 residues, both termini included. CDR3 sequence reads: CASSQDWDQPQHS.

V gene TRBV11-1 combines with J gene TRBJ1-1; TRBD1 might be the D (5 bases). There are 17 residues in the CDR3. The V gene's germline CDR1 is SGHAT and CDR2 FQDESV (reference sequence). CDR3 in amino acids: CPSSLFRESTVNTEAFF. The CDR3 region has the DNA TGTCCTAGCAGCTTATTCAGGGAGAGCACAGTTAACACTGAAGCTTTCTTT.

This clonotype has just one count. The junction does not match germline at one end; this may be a read error. This chain connects TRBV4-3 to TRBJ2-2, with D maybe TRBD2 (5 bases). This CDR3 comprises 16 residues. CDR1 and CDR2 (germline): LGHNA, YSLEER. CDR3 amino acids: CASSQERAAGIGEPFF. The CDR3 nucleotides are TGCGCCAGCAGCCAAGAAAGGGCCGCGGGCATCGGGGAGCCGTTTTTT.

This chain uses TRBV11-2 with TRBJ2-7, with 9 bases fitting TRBD1. After removal of 11 bases from V and 3 bases from J, the junction contained 17 bases not matched to a gene. Germline V gene lookup returns CDR1 SGHAT and CDR2 FQNNGV. The CDR3 covers 16 residues. CDR3 amino acids: CAVSLVPGQGSYEQYF. CDR3 nucleotide sequence: TGTGCCGTCAGCTTAGTCCCCGGACAGGGGAGCTACGAGCAGTACTTC.

Note on this clonotype: A much bigger clone sits one base away, suggesting this may be a read error. It is likely a read error, because the conserved phenylalanine at the end of the CDR3 is missing. This chain links TRBV7-8 with TRBJ2-7; D is possibly TRBD1 or TRBD2 (6 bases each). The CDR3 has 14 residues. V dropped 6 bases and J dropped 0 bases, with 12 bases sitting between them. From germline, CDR1 is SGHVS and CDR2 FQNEAQ. CDR3: CASSRGETSYEQYY. The CDR3 region has the DNA TGTGCCAGCAGTAGGGGGGAGACCTCCTACGAGCAGTACTAC.

This clonotype came up a few times. The chain uses TRBV20-1 and TRBJ1-6, with a possible D match to TRBD1 (5 bases). The V end lost 1 base, the J end lost 8 bases, and 12 bases lay between the germline ends. This CDR3 comprises 14 residues. CDR1 and CDR2 from the germline V gene are DFQATT and SNEGSKA (reference sequence). The CDR3 nucleotides are TGCAGTGCTAGAGTTCAGGGAATTCATTCACCCCTCCACTTT. It encodes CSARVQGIHSPLHF.

In the case of this clonotype: Sequence at one end of the junction differs from germline and may be a read error. The chain couples TRBV4-1 to TRBJ1-4; 7 bases match TRBD1. Germline V gives CDR1 MGHRA, CDR2 YSYEKL. This CDR3 is built from 15 residues. The CDR3 DNA reads TGCGCCAGCAGCCAACTGGGACAGAGGGTTGAAAAAGTGTCTTTT. Translation: CASSQLGQRVEKVSF.

Of note for this clonotype: Compared with germline, one end of the junction differs, possibly owing to a read error. This chain joins TRBV6-5 and TRBJ2-5, with TRBD1 as a possible D gene (5 bases). The CDR3 consists of 15 residues. Per germline, CDR1 MNHEY and CDR2 SVGAGI. The CDR3 bases are TGTGTCAGCAGTTTCCAAGGGGCGCAACAAGAGACCCAGTACTTC. Its protein is CVSSFQGAQQETQYF.

The CDR3 sequence: CASSSDVAKNIQYF. The CDR3 region has the DNA TGCGCCAGCAGCTCGGACGTAGCCAAAAACATTCAGTACTTC. The chain employs TRBV5-1 and TRBJ2-4, with D unresolved. The CDR3 consists of 14 residues. The germline V gene encodes CDR1 SGHRS and CDR2 YFSETQ. Trimming took 3 bases from V and 0 from J, leaving 7 bases between them.

Concerning this clonotype itself: A read error is possible here, since a much larger clone lies one base away. V and J are TRBV20-1 and TRBJ2-1; no definite D call. The CDR3 has 14 residues. Germline CDR1 is DFQATT and CDR2 is SNEGSKA (reference sequence). Trimming shortened V by 2 bases and J by 3 bases, and 11 bases separated the two germline ends. CDR3 sequence (DNA): TGCAGTGCTAGAAGGATAGGGAACTACAATGAGCAGTTCTTC. Protein: CSARRIGNYNEQFF.

Comment on this clonotype: A much bigger clone sits one base away, suggesting this may be a read error. The V and J genes are TRBV5-1 and TRBJ2-1; 7 bases line up with TRBD2. Germline V gene lookup returns CDR1 SGHRS and CDR2 YFSETQ. The trim removed 3 bases at V and 8 bases at J, leaving 11 bases unmatched. CDR3 length: 15 residues. CDR3 nucleotides: TGCGCCAGCAGCTCGAATGGACTAGTGGGGCATGAGCAGTTCTTC. Amino acid sequence: CASSSNGLVGHEQFF.

The chain recombines TRBV2 with TRBJ2-1, with 7 positions matching TRBD1. The V gene end was trimmed by 5 bases and the J gene end by 4 bases; junction bases not matched to a gene: 11. Germline lookup yields CDR1 SNHLY and CDR2 FYNNEI. The CDR3 has 16 residues. CDR3: CASSFDRDFGYNEQFF. In nucleotides, the CDR3 is TGTGCCAGCAGTTTTGACAGGGATTTTGGGTACAATGAGCAGTTCTTC.

Details on this clonotype: One end of the junction does not line up with germline, which may come from a read error. This chain joins TRBV4-1 and TRBJ2-2; tentatively, D is TRBD2 (6 bases). This CDR3 is built from 17 residues. Germline-derived CDR1 and CDR2 are MGHRA and YSYEKL. This CDR3 reads CTSSQDLADLSGGELFF. The CDR3 DNA sequence: TGCACCAGCAGCCAAGATCTGGCGGACCTGTCGGGCGGGGAGCTATTTTTT.

The genes are TRBV6-1 and TRBJ1-1, with D unclear. Germline values: CDR1 MNHNS, CDR2 SASEGT. V lost 6 bases, J lost 4 bases, and 12 bases lay in between. This CDR3 region has 13 residues. The CDR3 spells CASRLFMSTEAFF. The CDR3 DNA sequence: TGTGCCAGCAGACTGTTCATGAGCACTGAAGCTTTCTTT.

The V and J genes are TRBV20-1 and TRBJ2-3; D is possibly TRBD2 (7 bases). The V end lost 5 bases, the J end lost 12 bases, and 24 bases lay between the germline ends. Germline V gene lookup returns CDR1 DFQATT and CDR2 SNEGSKA (reference sequence). The CDR3 consists of 14 residues. CDR3 sequence (DNA): TGCAGTGCTTTACTAGCGTCTAGGACAGATAAACAGTATTTT. This gives the protein CSALLASRTDKQYF.

The rearrangement joins TRBV20-1 to TRBJ2-3, with a tentative D call TRBD2 (6 bases). CDR1 DFQATT and CDR2 SNEGSKA come from the germline V gene (reference sequence). There are 14 residues in the CDR3. V was pared by 1 base and J by 3 bases, with 11 bases between. The CDR3 nucleotides read TGCAGTGCTAGAGGGAGGGGATGGACAGATACGCAGTATTTT. Protein sequence: CSARGRGWTDTQYF.